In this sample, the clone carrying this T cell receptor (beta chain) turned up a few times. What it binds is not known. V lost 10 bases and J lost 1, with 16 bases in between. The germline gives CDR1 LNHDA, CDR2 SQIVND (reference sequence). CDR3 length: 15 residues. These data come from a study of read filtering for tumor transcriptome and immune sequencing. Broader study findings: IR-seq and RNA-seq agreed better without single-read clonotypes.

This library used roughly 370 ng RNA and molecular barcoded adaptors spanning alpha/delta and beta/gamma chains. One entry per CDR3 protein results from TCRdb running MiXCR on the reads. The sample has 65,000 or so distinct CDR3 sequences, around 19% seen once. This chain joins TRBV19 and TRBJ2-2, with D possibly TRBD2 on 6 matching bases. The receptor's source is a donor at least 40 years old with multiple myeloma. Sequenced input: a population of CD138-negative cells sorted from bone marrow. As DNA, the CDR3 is TGTGCCACCTCCTATTCGGGAGTGAACACCGGGGAGCTGTTTTTT. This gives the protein CATSYSGVNTGELFF.